The TCR beta chain described here comes from a study of blood T cell repertoires in COVID-19. Germline V gives CDR1 SNHLY, CDR2 FYNNEI. The CDR3 is 13 residues long. V shed 6 bases, J shed 2 bases, and the junction held 2 bases outside the gene matches. Method: immunoSEQ multiplex PCR; TCRdb's copy keeps in-frame clones and lacks some. This repertoire shows under 250,000 clones, approximately 85% found once; its top ten account for 4%. The chain combines TRBV2 with TRBJ1-2; 8 bases map to TRBD1. The sample taken for sequencing was peripheral blood. This clonotype was sampled from a man in his fifties or sixties with acute or convalescent COVID-19. The CDR3 loop reads CASRGDRNYGYTF. The CDR3 nucleotides are TGTGCCAGCAGGGGGGACAGGAACTATGGCTACACCTTC.